The 15 T cell receptor gamma chains given below trace back to one sample, sequenced in a study of gamma-delta chains in newborns, infants, children. TCRdb re-called clones from the reads via CATT. The sample carries 700 to 850 gamma-chain clones, 2% to 2.5% recorded once. The specimen sequenced was blood. These receptors were obtained from a child who was a newborn, infant or young child, either healthy, febrile or measles-vaccinated (not recorded which).

A note on this clone: The mismatch at residue 4 between this DNA's translation and the TCRdb protein of a much larger clone likely reflects a read error; the protein shown is translated from the DNA. The chain carries TRGV3 and TRGJ1 or TRGJ2. The V gene's germline CDR1 is VTNTFY and CDR2 YDVSTARD (reference sequence). The CDR3 consists of 11 residues. The CDR3 is CATGDAYKKLF. CDR3 nucleotide sequence: TGTGCCACCGGGGACGCCTATAAGAAACTCTTT.

This clone is labeled large. The chain combines TRGV3 with TRGJ1 or TRGJ2. This CDR3 is built from 13 residues. The ends lost 0 bases at V and 5 bases at J; junction bases unmatched: 4. Looked up from germline, CDR1 is VTNTFY and CDR2 is YDVSTARD (reference sequence). CDR3 sequence reads: CATWDRRDYKKLF. As DNA, the CDR3 is TGTGCCACCTGGGACAGGCGGGATTATAAGAAACTCTTT.

In regard to this clone: TCRdb records a much larger clone's protein for this DNA, with a difference at residue 4 that likely arises from a read error; the protein given is the translation of the DNA. The chain combines TRGV4 with TRGJP1. The CDR3 contains 14 residues. Per germline, CDR1 EGSTGY and CDR2 YDSYTSSV. In DNA, the CDR3 is TGTGCCACCCGGGATGGGCCCCTGGGTTGGTTCAAGATATTT. This codes for CATRDGPLGWFKIF.

Only a few counts were recorded for this clone. A far larger clone is just one base off, so this is likely a read error. The chain joins TRGV4 to TRGJ1 or TRGJ2. CDR1 is EGSTGY and CDR2 is YDSYTSSV in the germline V gene. The CDR3 is 10 residues long. CDR3: CAAWVVKKLF. DNA of the CDR3: TGTGCCGCCTGGGTCGTTAAGAAACTCTTT.

This clone is deemed hyperexpanded (1% or more). V usage is TRGV4 and J usage is TRGJ1 or TRGJ2. This CDR3 is 11 amino acids long. The V gene's germline CDR1 is EGSTGY and CDR2 YDSYTSSV. J lost 3 bases, V lost 5 bases, and 1 base had no gene match. CDR3 in DNA: TGTGCCACCTGGGTTTATTATAAGAAACTCTTT. As protein: CATWVYYKKLF.

This clone was observed a few times. A far larger clone is off by one base, so a read error is likely. This CDR3 is also generated by other DNA sequences in the sample. V gene TRGV9 combines with J gene TRGJP. Germline lookup yields CDR1 GITISATS and CDR2 ISYDGTV (reference sequence). This CDR3 is 14 amino acids long. For the CDR3, the DNA is TGTGCCTTGTGGGAGGTGTTGGGTAAAAAAATCAAGGTATTT. This encodes CALWEVLGKKIKVF.

This clone turned up a few times. A much more abundant neighbour one base away suggests this may be a read error. This chain links TRGV4 with TRGJ1 or TRGJ2. This CDR3 is 14 amino acids long. The germline gives CDR1 EGSTGY, CDR2 YDSYTSSV. The CDR3: CATWVQTRRYKKLF. The CDR3 DNA is TGCGCCACCTGGGTTCAGACTCGTCGTTATAAGAAACTCTTT.

In the case of this clone: A single base is all that separates this from a far larger clone, so a read error is likely. Other DNA sequences in this sample translate to the same CDR3. The chain links TRGV9 to TRGJP1. This CDR3 has 14 residues. V was pared by 4 bases and J by 2 bases, with 4 bases of the junction left unmatched. Looked up from germline, CDR1 is GITISATS and CDR2 is ISYDGTV (reference sequence). CDR3 sequence reads: CALWDYTTGWFKIF. As DNA, the CDR3 is TGTGCCTTGTGGGATTACACCACTGGTTGGTTCAAGATATTT.

This clone rates as medium-sized. A read error is possible here, since a much larger clone lies one base away. The CDR3 coding sequence is TGTGCCTCGTGGGAGGATCAAGAGTTGGGCAAAAAAATCAAGGTATTT. Encoded protein: CASWEDQELGKKIKVF. The chain employs TRGV9 and TRGJP. The CDR3 consists of 16 residues. From germline, CDR1 is GITISATS and CDR2 ISYDGTV (reference sequence).

The chain joins TRGV9 to TRGJP. V lost 0 bases and J lost 16; bases outside the gene matches: 15. CDR1 is GITISATS and CDR2 is ISYDGTV in the germline V gene (reference sequence). The CDR3 spans 17 residues. This CDR3 is CALWEVRDLGKKKIKVF. The CDR3 DNA reads TGTGCCTTGTGGGAGGTGCGTGATTTGGGCAAAAAAAAAATCAAGGTATTT.

Only a few counts were recorded for this clone. This may be a read error: a much more frequent sequence differs by one nucleotide. Distinct nucleotide sequences in the sample also encode this CDR3. The chain employs TRGV9 and TRGJP. This CDR3 comprises 16 residues. CDR1 and CDR2 (germline): GITISATS, ISYDGTV (reference sequence). As DNA, the CDR3 is TGTGCCTTGTGGGAGGTGGGGGAGTTAGGCAAAAAAATCAAGGTATTT. Encoded protein: CALWEVGELGKKIKVF.

There are a few counts of this clone. TCRdb's listed protein matches a much larger clone and diverges from this DNA's translation at residue 3, likely through a read error; the protein shown comes from the DNA. The rearrangement joins TRGV4 to TRGJ1 or TRGJ2. There are 13 residues in the CDR3. Germline V gene lookup returns CDR1 EGSTGY and CDR2 YDSYTSSV. The CDR3 loop is CAAWDAQYYKKLF. The CDR3 DNA is TGTGCCGCCTGGGATGCCCAGTATTATAAGAAACTCTTT.

This clone was counted a few times. Only one base separates this from a far larger clonotype, so it likely reflects a read error. The rearrangement links TRGV5 to TRGJ1 or TRGJ2. Per the germline V gene, CDR1 is VINAFY and CDR2 is YDVSNSKD. The CDR3 covers 12 residues. The CDR3 loop reads CATWDRHYRKLF. The CDR3 DNA reads TGTGCCACCTGGGACAGGCATTATAGGAAACTCTTT.

This clone is categorized as large. The sample holds other DNA sequences that translate to the same CDR3. The chain joins TRGV4 to TRGJ1 or TRGJ2. This CDR3 has 13 amino acids. Trimming at V came to 2 bases and at J to 4 bases, leaving 5 bases not matched to a gene. Germline assignment: CDR1 EGSTGY and CDR2 YDSYTSSV. The CDR3 loop is CATWDVGYYKKLF. Written as DNA, the CDR3 is TGTGCCACCTGGGATGTCGGGTATTATAAGAAACTCTTT.

This clone has a handful of counts. This likely traces to a read error, being one base from a far larger clone. The chain couples TRGV9 to TRGJP. The CDR3 is 16 residues long. Germline CDR1 reads GITISATS; CDR2 reads ISYDGTV (reference sequence). DNA for the CDR3: TGTGCCTTGTGGGAGGTGCAAGAGTTGGGCAAAAAAATCGAGGTATTT. The encoded protein is CALWEVQELGKKIEVF.